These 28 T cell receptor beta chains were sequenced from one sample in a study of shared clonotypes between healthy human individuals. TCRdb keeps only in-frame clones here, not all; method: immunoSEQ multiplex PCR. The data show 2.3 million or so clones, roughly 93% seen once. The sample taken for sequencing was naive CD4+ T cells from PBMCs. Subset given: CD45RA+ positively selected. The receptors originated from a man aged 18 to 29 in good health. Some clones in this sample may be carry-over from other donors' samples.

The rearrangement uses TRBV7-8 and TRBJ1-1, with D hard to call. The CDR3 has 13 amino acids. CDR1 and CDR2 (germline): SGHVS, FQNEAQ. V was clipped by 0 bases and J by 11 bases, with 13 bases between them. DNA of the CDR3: TGTGCCAGCAGCTTAGCTAGCCCAGGCGGGGCTTTCTTT. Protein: CASSLASPGGAFF.

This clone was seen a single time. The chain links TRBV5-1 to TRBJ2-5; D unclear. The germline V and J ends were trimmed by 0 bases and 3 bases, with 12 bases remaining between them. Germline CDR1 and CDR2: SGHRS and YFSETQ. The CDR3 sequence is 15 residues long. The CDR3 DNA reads TGCGCCAGCAGCTTGGCCGTCCCCTCGGAAGAGACCCAGTACTTC. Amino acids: CASSLAVPSEETQYF.

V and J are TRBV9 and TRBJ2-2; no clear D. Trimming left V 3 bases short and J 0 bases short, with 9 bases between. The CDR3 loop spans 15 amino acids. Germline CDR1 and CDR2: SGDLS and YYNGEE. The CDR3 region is CASSATPTNTGELFF. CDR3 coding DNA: TGTGCCAGCAGCGCCACCCCCACGAACACCGGGGAGCTGTTTTTT.

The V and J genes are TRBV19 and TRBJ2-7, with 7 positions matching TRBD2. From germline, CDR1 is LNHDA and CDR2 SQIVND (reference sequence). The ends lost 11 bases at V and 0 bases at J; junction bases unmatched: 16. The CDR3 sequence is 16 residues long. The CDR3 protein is CAGITRQLAGSYEQYF. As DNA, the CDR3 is TGTGCCGGAATCACCCGCCAATTAGCGGGCTCCTACGAGCAGTACTTC.

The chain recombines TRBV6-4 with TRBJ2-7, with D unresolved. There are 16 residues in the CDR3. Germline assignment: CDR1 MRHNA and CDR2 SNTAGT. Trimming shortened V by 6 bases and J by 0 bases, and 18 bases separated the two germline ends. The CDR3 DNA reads TGTGCCAGCAGCCCCCAGTATTGGGTCCGCTCCTACGAGCAGTACTTC. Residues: CASSPQYWVRSYEQYF.

The CDR3 DNA reads TGCGCCAGCAGCGGCTCAGACAATGAAAAACTGTTTTTT. The encoded protein is CASSGSDNEKLFF. The rearrangement uses TRBV5-1 and TRBJ1-4; unclear D gene. Trimming shortened V by 4 bases and J by 5 bases, and 9 bases separated the two germline ends. CDR3 length: 13 amino acids. CDR1 SGHRS and CDR2 YFSETQ come from the germline V gene.

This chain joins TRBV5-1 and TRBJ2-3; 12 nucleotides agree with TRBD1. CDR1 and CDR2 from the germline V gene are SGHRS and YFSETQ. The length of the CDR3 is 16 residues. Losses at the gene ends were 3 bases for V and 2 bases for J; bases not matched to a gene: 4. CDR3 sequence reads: CASSSGTGGFTDTQYF. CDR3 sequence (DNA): TGCGCCAGCAGCTCAGGGACAGGGGGCTTCACAGATACGCAGTATTTT.

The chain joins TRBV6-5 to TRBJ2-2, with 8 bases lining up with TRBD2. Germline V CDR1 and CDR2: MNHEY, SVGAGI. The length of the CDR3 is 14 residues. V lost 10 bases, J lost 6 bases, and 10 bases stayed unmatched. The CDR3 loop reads CATAFGREAGELFF. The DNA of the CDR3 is TGTGCCACTGCATTCGGGCGGGAGGCCGGGGAGCTGTTTTTT.

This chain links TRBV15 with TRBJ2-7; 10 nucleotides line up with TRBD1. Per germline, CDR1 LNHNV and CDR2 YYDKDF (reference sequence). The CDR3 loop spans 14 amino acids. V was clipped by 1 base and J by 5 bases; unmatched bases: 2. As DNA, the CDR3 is TGTGCCACCAGCAGAGTTGGGACAGGGGACGAGCAGTACTTC. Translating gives CATSRVGTGDEQYF.

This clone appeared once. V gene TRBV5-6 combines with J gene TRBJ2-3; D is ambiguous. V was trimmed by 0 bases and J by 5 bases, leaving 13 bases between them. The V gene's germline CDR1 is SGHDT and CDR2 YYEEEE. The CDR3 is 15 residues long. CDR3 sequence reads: CASSLGQLRVDTQYF. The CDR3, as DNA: TGTGCCAGCAGCTTGGGGCAGCTTCGGGTAGATACGCAGTATTTT.

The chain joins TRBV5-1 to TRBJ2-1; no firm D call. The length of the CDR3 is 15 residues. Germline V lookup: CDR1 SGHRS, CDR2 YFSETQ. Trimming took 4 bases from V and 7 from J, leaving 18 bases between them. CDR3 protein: CASSPQPGLTNEQFF. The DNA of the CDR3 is TGCGCCAGCAGCCCACAGCCCGGGCTTACGAATGAGCAGTTCTTC.

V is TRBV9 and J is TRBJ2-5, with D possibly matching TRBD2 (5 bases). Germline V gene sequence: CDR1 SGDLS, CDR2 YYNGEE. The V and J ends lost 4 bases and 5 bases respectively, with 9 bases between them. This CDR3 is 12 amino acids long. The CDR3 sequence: CASSPEEETQYF. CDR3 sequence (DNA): TGTGCCAGCAGCCCGGAGGAGGAGACCCAGTACTTC.

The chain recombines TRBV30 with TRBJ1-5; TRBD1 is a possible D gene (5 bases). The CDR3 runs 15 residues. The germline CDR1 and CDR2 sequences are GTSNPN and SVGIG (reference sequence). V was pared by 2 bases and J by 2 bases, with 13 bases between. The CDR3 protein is CAWSPQRGGNQPQHF. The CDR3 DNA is TGTGCCTGGAGTCCACAACGGGGGGGCAATCAGCCCCAGCATTTT.

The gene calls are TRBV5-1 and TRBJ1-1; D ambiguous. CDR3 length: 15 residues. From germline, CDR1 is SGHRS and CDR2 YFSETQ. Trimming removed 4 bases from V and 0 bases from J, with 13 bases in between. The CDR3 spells CASSPIESMNTEAFF. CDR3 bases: TGCGCCAGCAGCCCCATTGAGTCTATGAACACTGAAGCTTTCTTT. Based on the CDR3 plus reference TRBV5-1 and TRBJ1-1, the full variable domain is KAGVTQTPRYLIKTRGQQVTLSCSPISGHRSVSWYQQTPGQGLQFLFEYFSETQRNKGNFPGRFSGRQFSNSRSEMNVSTLELGDSALYLCASSPIESMNTEAFFGQGTRLTVV.

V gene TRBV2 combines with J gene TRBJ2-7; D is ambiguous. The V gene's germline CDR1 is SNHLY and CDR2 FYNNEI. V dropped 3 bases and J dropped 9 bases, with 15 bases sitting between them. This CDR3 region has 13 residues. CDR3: CASSEVQRAGQYF. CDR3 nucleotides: TGTGCCAGCAGTGAGGTACAGCGAGCCGGGCAGTACTTC.

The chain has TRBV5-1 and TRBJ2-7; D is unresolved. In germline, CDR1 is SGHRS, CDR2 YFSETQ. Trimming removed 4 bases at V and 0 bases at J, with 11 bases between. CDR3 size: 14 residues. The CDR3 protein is CASSRGFLSYEQYF. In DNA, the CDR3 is TGCGCCAGCAGCCGCGGATTTCTCTCCTACGAGCAGTACTTC. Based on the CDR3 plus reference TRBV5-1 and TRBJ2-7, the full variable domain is KAGVTQTPRYLIKTRGQQVTLSCSPISGHRSVSWYQQTPGQGLQFLFEYFSETQRNKGNFPGRFSGRQFSNSRSEMNVSTLELGDSALYLCASSRGFLSYEQYFGPGTRLTVT.

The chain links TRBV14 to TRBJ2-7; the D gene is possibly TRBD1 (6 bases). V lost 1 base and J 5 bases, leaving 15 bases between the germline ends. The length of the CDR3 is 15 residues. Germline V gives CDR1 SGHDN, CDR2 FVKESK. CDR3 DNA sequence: TGTGCCAGCAGCCAAGGCCGGACAGTACAGAACGAGCAGTACTTC. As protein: CASSQGRTVQNEQYF.

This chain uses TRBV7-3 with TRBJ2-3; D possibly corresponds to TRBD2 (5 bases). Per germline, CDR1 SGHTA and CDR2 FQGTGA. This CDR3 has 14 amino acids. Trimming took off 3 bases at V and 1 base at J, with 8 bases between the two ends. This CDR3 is CASSFLAGTDTQYF. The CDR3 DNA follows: TGTGCCAGCAGCTTCCTAGCAGGCACAGATACGCAGTATTTT.

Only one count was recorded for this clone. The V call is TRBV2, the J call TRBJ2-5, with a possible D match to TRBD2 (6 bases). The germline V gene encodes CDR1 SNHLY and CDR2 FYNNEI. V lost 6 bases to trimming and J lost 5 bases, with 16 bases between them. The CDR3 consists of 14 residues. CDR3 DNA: TGTGCCAGCAGGAACGAGGGTCGGGGGGAGACCCAGTACTTC. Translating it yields CASRNEGRGETQYF.

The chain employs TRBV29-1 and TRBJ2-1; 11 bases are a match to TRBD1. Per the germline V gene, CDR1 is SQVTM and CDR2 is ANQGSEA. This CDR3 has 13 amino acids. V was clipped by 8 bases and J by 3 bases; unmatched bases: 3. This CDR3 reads CSTGTGGYNEQFF. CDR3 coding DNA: TGCAGCACCGGGACAGGGGGCTACAATGAGCAGTTCTTC.

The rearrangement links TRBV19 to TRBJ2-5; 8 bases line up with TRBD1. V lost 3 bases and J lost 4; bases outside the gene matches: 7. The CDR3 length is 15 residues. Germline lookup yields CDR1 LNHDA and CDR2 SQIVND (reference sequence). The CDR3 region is CASSIFPGGVETQYF. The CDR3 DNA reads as TGTGCCAGTAGTATTTTCCCAGGGGGCGTAGAGACCCAGTACTTC. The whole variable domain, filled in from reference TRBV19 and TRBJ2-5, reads DGGITQSPKYLFRKEGQNVTLSCEQNLNHDAMYWYRQDPGQGLRLIYYSQIVNDFQKGDIAEGYSVSREKKESFPLTVTSAQKNPTAFYLCASSIFPGGVETQYFGPGTRLLVL.

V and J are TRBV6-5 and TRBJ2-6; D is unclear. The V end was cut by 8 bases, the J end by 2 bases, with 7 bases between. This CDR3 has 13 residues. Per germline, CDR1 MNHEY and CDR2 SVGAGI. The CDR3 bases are TGTGCCAGCTGGGAACCTGGGGCCAACGTCCTGACTTTC. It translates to CASWEPGANVLTF.

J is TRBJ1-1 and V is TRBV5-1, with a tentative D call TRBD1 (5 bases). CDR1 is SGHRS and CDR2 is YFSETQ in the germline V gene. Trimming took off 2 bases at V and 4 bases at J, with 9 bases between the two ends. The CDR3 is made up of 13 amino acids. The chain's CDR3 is CASSFAGLTEAFF. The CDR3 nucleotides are TGCGCCAGCAGCTTTGCAGGGCTCACTGAAGCTTTCTTT.

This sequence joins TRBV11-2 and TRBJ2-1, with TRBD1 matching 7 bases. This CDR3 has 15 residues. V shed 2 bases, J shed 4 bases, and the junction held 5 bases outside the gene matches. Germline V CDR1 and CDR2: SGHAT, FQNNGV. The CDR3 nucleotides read TGTGCCAGCAGCTTAAGGTCAGGGGGTTACAATGAGCAGTTCTTC. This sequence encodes CASSLRSGGYNEQFF.

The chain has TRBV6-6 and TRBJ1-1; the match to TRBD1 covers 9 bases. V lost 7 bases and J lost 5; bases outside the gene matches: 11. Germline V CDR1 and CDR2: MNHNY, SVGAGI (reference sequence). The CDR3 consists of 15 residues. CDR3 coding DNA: TGTGCCAGCACCCTTCAGTCGGACAGGGGAACTGAAGCTTTCTTT. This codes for CASTLQSDRGTEAFF.

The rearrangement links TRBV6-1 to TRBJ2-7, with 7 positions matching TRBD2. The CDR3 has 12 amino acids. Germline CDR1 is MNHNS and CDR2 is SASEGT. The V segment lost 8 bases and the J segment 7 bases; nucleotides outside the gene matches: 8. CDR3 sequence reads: CASDPGRGEQYF. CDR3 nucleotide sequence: TGTGCCAGCGACCCGGGGAGGGGAGAGCAGTACTTC.

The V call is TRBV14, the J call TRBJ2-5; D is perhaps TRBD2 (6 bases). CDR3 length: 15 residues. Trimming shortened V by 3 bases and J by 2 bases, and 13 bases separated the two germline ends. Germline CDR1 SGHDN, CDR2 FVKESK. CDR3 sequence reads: CASSQNHGGQETQYF. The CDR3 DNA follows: TGTGCCAGCAGCCAGAATCACGGGGGTCAAGAGACCCAGTACTTC.

The CDR3 bases are TGCGCCAGCAGCTTGGAGGCTTTCCTTTCCGGAAACACCATATATTTT. Amino acids: CASSLEAFLSGNTIYF. The rearrangement joins TRBV5-1 to TRBJ1-3, with D hard to call. With 0 bases removed from V and 4 bases from J, the gap between germline ends came to 14 bases. Germline assignment: CDR1 SGHRS and CDR2 YFSETQ. This CDR3 spans 16 amino acids. Full variable domain (missing parts from reference TRBV5-1 and TRBJ1-3): KAGVTQTPRYLIKTRGQQVTLSCSPISGHRSVSWYQQTPGQGLQFLFEYFSETQRNKGNFPGRFSGRQFSNSRSEMNVSTLELGDSALYLCASSLEAFLSGNTIYFGEGSWLTVV.